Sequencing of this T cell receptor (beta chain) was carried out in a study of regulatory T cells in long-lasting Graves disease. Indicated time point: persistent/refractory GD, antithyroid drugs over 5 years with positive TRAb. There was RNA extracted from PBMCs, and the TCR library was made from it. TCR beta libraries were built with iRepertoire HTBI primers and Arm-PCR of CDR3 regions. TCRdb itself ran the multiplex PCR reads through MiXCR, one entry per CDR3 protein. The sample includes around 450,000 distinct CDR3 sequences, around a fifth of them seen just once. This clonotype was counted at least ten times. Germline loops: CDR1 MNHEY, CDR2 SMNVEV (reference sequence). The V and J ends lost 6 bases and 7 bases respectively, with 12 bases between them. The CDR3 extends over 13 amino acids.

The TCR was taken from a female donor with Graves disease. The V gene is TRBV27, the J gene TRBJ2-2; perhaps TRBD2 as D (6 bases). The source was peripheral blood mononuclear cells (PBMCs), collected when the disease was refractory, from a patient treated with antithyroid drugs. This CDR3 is CASSFSGFGELFF. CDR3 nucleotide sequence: TGTGCCAGCAGCTTTAGCGGTTTCGGGGAGCTGTTTTTT.